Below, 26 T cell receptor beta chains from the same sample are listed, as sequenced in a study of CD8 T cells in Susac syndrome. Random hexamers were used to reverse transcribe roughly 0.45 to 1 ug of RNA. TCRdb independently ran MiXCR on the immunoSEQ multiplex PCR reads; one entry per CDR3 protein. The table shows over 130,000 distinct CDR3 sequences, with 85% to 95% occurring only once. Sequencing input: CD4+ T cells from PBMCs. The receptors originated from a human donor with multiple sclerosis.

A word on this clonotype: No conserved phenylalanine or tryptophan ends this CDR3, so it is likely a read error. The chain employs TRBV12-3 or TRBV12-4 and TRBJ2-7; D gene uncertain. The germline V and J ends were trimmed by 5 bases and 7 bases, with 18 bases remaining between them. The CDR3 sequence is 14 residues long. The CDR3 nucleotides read TGTGCCAGCAGTCACACTTCTGGGTTGGGGGAGCAGTACCTC. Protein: CASSHTSGLGEQYL.

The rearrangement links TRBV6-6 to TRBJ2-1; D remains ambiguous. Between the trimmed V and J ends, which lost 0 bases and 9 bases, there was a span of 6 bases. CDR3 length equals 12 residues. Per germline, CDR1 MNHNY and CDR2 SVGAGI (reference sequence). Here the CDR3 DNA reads TGTGCCAGCAGTTACTCAAGAAGTGAGCAGTTCTTC. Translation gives CASSYSRSEQFF.

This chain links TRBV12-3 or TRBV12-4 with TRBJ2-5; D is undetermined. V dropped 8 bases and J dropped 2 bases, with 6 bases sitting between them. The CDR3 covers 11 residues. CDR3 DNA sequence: TGTGCCAGCGGTCTACAAGAGACCCAGTACTTC. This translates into CASGLQETQYF.

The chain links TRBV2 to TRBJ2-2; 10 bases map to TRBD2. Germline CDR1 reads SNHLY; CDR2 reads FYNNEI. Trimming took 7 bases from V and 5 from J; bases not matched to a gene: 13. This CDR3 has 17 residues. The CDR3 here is CASIPNGGSGRTGELFF. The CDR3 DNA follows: TGTGCCAGCATCCCCAATGGTGGTAGCGGGAGGACCGGGGAGCTGTTTTTT.

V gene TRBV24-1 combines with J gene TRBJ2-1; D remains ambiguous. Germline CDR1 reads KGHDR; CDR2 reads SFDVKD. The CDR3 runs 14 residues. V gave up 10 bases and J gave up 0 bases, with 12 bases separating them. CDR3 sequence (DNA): TGTGCCACTTCGCCCCCAAGCTCCTACAATGAGCAGTTCTTC. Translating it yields CATSPPSSYNEQFF.

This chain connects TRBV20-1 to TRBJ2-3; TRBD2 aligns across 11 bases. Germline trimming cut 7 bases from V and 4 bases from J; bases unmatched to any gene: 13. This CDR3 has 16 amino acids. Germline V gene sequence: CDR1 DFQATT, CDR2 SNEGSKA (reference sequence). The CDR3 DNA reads TGCAGTGTCCCGGGGGTAGCGGGGGGGCCGCCAGATACGCAGTATTTT. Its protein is CSVPGVAGGPPDTQYF.

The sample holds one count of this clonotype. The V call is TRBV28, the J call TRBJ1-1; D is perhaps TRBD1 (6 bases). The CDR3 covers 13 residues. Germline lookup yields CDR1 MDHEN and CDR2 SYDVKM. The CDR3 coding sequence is TGTGCAGTTATAAGAGGGGGGTACACTGAAGCTTTCTTT. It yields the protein CAVIRGGYTEAFF.

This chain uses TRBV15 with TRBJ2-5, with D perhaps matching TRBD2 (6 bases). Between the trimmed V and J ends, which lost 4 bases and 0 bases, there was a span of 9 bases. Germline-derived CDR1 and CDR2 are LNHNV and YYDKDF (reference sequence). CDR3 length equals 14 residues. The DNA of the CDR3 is TGTGCCACCAGCATCGGGGGTTACCAAGAGACCCAGTACTTC. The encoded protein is CATSIGGYQETQYF. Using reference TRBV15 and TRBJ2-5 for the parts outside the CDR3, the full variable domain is DAMVIQNPRYQVTQFGKPVTLSCSQTLNHNVMYWYQQKSSQAPKLLFHYYDKDFNNEADTPDNFQSRRPNTSFCFLDIRSPGLGDTAMYLCATSIGGYQETQYFGPGTRLLVL.

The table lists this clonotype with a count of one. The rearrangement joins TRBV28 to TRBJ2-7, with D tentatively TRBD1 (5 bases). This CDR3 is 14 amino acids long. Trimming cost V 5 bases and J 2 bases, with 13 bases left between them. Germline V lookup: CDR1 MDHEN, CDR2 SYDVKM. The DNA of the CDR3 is TGTGCCAGCAGTCCCCCAGGGCCAACCTACGAGCAGTACTTC. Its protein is CASSPPGPTYEQYF.

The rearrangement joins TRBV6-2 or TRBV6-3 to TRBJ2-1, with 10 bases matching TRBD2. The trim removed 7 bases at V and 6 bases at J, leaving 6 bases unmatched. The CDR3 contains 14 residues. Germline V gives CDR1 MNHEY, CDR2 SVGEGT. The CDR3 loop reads CASKERGGPNEQFF. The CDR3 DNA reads TGTGCCAGCAAAGAGCGGGGGGGGCCCAATGAGCAGTTCTTC.

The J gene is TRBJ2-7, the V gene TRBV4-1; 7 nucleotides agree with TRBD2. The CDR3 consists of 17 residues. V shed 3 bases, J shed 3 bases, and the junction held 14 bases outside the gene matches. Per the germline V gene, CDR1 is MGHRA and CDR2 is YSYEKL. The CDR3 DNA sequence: TGCGCCAGCAGCCAGGCCGGGACTACCAGACGACACTACGAGCAGTACTTC. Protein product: CASSQAGTTRRHYEQYF.

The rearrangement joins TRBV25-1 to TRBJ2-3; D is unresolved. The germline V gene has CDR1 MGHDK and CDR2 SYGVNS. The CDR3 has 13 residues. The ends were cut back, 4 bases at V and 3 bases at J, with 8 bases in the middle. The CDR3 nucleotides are TGTGCCAGCAGTGCCTCCCGGACAGATACGCAGTATTTT. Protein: CASSASRTDTQYF.

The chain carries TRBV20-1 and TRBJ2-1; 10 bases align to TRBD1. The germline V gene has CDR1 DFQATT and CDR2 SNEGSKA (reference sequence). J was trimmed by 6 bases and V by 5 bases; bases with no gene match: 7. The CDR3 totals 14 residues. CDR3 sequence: CSARDRGYVNEQFF. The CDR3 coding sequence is TGCAGTGCTCGGGACAGGGGTTATGTCAATGAGCAGTTCTTC.

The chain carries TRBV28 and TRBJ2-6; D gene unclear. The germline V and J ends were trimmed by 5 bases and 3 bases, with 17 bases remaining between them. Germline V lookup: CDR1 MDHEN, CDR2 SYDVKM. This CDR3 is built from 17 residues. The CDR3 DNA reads TGTGCCAGCAGTCCCACCTCTCCAGGCAATGGGGCCAACGTCCTGACTTTC. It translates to CASSPTSPGNGANVLTF.

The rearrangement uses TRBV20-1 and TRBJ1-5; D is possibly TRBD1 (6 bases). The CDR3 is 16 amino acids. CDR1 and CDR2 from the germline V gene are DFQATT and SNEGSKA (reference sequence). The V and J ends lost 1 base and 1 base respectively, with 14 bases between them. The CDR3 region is CSARGGSGTSNQPQHF. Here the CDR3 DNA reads TGCAGTGCTAGAGGCGGCAGCGGGACAAGCAATCAGCCCCAGCATTTT.

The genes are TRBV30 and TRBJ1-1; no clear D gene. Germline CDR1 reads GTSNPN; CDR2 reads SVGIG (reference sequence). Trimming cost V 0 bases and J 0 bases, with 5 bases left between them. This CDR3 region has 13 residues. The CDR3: CAWSVRVNTEAFF. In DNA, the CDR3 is TGTGCCTGGAGTGTGAGAGTGAACACTGAAGCTTTCTTT.

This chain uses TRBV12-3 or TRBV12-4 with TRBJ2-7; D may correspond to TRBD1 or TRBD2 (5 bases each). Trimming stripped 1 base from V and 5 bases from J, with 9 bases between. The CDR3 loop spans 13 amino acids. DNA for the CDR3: TGTGCCAGCAGTTTAGGGCTGGGGGACGAGCAGTACTTC. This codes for CASSLGLGDEQYF.

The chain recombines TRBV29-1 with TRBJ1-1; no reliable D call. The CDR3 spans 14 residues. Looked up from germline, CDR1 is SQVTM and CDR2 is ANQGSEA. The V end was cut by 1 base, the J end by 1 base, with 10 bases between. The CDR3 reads CSVEGGLGNTEAFF. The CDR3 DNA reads TGCAGCGTTGAAGGAGGCTTAGGGAACACTGAAGCTTTCTTT.

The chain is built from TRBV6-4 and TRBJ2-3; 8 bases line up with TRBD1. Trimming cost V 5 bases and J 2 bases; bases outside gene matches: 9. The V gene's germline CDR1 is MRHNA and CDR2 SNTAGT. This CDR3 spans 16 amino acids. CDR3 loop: CASSNGQGLITDTQYF. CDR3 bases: TGTGCCAGCAGTAACGGACAGGGCTTGATCACAGATACGCAGTATTTT.

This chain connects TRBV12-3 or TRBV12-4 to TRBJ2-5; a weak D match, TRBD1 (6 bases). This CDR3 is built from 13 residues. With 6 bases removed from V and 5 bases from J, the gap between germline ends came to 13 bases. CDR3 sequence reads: CASRSTGKETQYF. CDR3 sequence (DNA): TGTGCCAGCAGATCCACAGGGAAGGAGACCCAGTACTTC.

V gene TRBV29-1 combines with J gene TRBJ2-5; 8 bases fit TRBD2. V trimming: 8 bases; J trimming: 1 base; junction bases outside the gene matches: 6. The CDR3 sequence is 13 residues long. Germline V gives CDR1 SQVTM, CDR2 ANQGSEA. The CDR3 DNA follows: TGCAGCTCCCCGGGGGGGTCCCAAGAGACCCAGTACTTC. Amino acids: CSSPGGSQETQYF.

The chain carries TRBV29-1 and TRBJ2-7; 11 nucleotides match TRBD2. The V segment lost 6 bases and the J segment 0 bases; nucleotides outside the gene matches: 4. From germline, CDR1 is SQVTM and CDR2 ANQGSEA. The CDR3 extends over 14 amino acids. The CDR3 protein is CSVSGTSGSYEQYF. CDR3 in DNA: TGCAGCGTCTCCGGGACTAGCGGCTCCTACGAGCAGTACTTC.

The chain's CDR3 is CASSLLQGPGIGEKLFF. In DNA, the CDR3 is TGTGCCAGCAGTTTACTCCAGGGTCCGGGTATTGGTGAAAAACTGTTTTTT. The V and J genes are TRBV27 and TRBJ1-4; TRBD1 might be the D (5 bases). CDR1 is MNHEY, CDR2 SMNVEV, per germline (reference sequence). The CDR3 totals 17 residues. V gave up 2 bases and J gave up 7 bases, with 20 bases separating them.

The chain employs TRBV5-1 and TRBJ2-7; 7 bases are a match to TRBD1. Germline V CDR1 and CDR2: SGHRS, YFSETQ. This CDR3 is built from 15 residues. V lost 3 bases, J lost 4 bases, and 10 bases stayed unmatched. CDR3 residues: CASSSAGTARYEQYF. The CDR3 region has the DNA TGCGCCAGCAGCTCCGCCGGGACAGCGCGATACGAGCAGTACTTC.

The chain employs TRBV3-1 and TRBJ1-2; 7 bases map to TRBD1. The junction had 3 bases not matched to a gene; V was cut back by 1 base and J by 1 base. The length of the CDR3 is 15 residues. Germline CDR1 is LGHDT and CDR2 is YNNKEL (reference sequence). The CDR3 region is CASSQGTGNNYGYTF. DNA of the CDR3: TGTGCCAGCAGCCAAGGGACAGGAAATAACTATGGCTACACCTTC. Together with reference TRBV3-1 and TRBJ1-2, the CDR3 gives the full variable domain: DTAVSQTPKYLVTQMGNDKSIKCEQNLGHDTMYWYKQDSKKFLKIMFSYNNKELIINETVPNRFSPKSPDKAHLNLHINSLELGDSAVYFCASSQGTGNNYGYTFGSGTRLTVV.

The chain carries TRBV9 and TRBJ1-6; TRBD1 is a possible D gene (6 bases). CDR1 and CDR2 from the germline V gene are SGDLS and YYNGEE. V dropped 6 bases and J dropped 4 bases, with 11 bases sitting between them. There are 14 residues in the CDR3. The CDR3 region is CASTHREYNSPLHF. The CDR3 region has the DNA TGTGCCAGCACCCACAGGGAGTATAATTCACCCCTCCACTTT.